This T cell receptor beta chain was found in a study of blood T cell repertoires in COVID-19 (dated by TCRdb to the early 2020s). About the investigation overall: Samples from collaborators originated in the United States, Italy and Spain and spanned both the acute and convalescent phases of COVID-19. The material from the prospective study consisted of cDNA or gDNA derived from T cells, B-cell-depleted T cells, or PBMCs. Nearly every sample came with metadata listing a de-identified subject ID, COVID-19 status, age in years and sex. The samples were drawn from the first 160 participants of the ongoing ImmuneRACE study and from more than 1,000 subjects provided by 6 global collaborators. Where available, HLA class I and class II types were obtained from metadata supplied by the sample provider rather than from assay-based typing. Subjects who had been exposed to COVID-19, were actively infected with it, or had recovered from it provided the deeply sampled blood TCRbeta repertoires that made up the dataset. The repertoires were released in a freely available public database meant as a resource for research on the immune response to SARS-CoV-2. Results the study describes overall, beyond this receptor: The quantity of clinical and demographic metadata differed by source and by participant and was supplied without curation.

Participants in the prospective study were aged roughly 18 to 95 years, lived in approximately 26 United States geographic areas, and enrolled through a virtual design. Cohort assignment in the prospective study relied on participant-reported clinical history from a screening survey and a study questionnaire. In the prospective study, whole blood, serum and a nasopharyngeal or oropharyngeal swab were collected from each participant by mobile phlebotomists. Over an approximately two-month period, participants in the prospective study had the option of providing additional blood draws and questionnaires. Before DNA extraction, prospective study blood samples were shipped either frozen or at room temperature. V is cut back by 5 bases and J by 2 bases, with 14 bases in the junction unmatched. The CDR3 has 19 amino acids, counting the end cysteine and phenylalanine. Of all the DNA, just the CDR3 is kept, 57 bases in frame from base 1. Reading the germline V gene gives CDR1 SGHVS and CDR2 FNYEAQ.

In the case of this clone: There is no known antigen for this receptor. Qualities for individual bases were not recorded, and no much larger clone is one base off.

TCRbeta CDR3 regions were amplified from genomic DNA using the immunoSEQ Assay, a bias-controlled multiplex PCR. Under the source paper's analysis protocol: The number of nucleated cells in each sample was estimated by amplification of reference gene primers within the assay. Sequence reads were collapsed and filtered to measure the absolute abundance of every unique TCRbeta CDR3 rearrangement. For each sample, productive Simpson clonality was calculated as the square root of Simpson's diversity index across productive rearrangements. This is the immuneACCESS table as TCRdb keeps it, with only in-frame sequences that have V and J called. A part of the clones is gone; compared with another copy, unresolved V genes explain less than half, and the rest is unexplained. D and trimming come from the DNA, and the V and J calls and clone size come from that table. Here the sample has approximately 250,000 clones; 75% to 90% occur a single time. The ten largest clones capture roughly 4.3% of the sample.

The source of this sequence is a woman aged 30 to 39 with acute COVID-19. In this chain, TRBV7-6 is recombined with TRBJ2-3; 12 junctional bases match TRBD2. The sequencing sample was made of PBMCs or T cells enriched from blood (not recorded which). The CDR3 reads CASSARLAGVGTTTDTQYF. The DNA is TGTGCCAGCAGCGCTCGACTAGCGGGAGTGGGGACAACCACAGATACGCAGTATTTT.